This TCR beta chain was documented in a study of cytomegalovirus exposure and HLA in healthy donors (TCRdb year 2017). The study in broad terms: An earlier analysis of some 600 of the donors reported approximately 280 Gb of sequence data and some 110 million unique TCR beta sequences obtained from around 190 million T cells. Across about 370 genotyped donors of the cohort, an average of about 200,000 unique TCR beta nucleotide sequences per donor were sequenced, and around 19% of those sequences were non-productive. An early release covering 500 to 750 HLA-typed donors comprised 250 to 350 gigabases of sequencing data and tens of millions of unique TCR sequences. An earlier analysis of 500 to 650 of the donors applied high-throughput TCR beta sequencing to assess whether each TCR beta V gene segment acted as functional or pseudogenic. Of the 300 to 450 genotyped donors, approximately 82% fell in the genetic ancestry cluster associated with self-reported Caucasian donors. All discovery cohort repertoires had been generated using a single sequencing platform. A later analysis re-analyzed previously published TCR beta repertoires from 500 to 700 donors and added high-resolution HLA genotyping to study TCR occurrence patterns. The study combined high-throughput TCR immunosequencing, statistical association of individual TCRs with disease status, and machine learning to predict cytomegalovirus infection status. Because of strong linkage in the cohort, four or five DR-DQ haplotypes were treated as single units for association and clustering. Along with the approximately 700-subject first cohort, a separate validation cohort of over 90 different subjects was used. The aim of the study was to test whether cataloging public T cell receptors could identify signatures of past pathogen exposure. Alongside the repertoire data, information on donor age, sex, ethnicity and CMV serostatus was compiled. Class I and class II HLA loci were covered by the typing at four-digit resolution. In the later analysis, no new phenotypic data were used to find candidate immune exposures; instead, reliance was placed on TCR beta sequences and their occurrence across donors. The study used immunosequencing to profile the T cell repertoires of about 670 subjects and linked those repertoires to cytomegalovirus serostatus. Genome-wide SNP genotypes for about 55% of the 666 donors were used in a later genetic analysis, which treated that subset as a discovery cohort. The number of typed donors differed by locus: about 629-640 for A, B, C, DRB1 and DQB1; some 500 for DQA1; some 610 for DPA1; and roughly 490 for DPB1. Overall results and qualifications from the work: A group of highly shared sequence variants was considered likely to be a technical artifact of the sequencing pipeline. In this cohort, only TCR beta chains were sequenced, and detectable features were limited by the absence of alpha or paired-chain data. When HLA alleles, especially DR and DQ, strongly co-occurred, TCR associations were difficult to assign to individual alleles. A further reported finding was that TCR beta sequences accurately predicted the HLA-A and HLA-B alleles for most subjects in the first cohort. According to the authors, the approach could potentially be generalized to other disease states and immunological phenotypes. Compared with equally common non-associated chains, HLA-associated TCR beta chains in a later analysis were more clonally expanded and had lower generation probabilities. A later analysis reported that several top co-occurrence clusters appeared linked to parvovirus B19, influenza, CMV and Epstein-Barr virus. Sequencing depth was assumed to be roughly uniform across donors in the presence/absence analyses, though that assumption may not hold. For the cohort, immune exposure information was limited to CMV serostatus. In a later analysis, TCR association rates were found to vary across HLA loci, with the most associated TCRs seen for DRB1 alleles and the fewest for HLA-C alleles. While some public TCRs were present in many individuals, most TCR sequences turned up only very rarely across donors. The earlier analysis of 587 of the donors excluded some 15 rarely observed V segments, including chromosome 9 orphons, because counts were too low. In an earlier analysis of approximately 590 of the donors, most TCR beta V segments appeared in productive rearrangements about 87% or about 30% of the time, broadly matching IMGT annotations. A total of about 180 TCR beta chains were listed by the study as associated with cytomegalovirus. HLA typing was unavailable for some donors at each locus, so association tests used only the typed subset. In a later genetic analysis, fewer N-insertions in productive TCRs were reported among donors in an Asian-associated ancestry cluster than the approximately 710-donor mean. The 87-base-pair reads could not distinguish some IMGT-functional V segments, including TRBV6-2 and TRBV6-3, so those segments were excluded. A later analysis found that most CMV-associated TCR beta chains appeared HLA-restricted, with HLA associations seemingly driven largely by CMV exposure. In vitro tests confirmed that a few of the cytomegalovirus-associated TCR beta chains recognize cytomegalovirus antigens. At a false discovery rate of 0.05, a later analysis linked under 20,000 TCR beta sequences to specific HLA alleles. Linkage disequilibrium might explain the correlated functional status among segregating V segments, but an unknown experimental factor could not be excluded. The classifier was reported to diagnose cytomegalovirus status with high specificity and sensitivity in both the original and validation cohorts. V-gene and J-gene trimming of TCR beta chains was associated with a missense DCLRE1C variant in a later genetic analysis, and the association was replicated in an independent cohort.

The cohort consisted of some 670 healthy bone marrow donors. All cohort members were sampled while nominally healthy, although unrecorded immune exposures were likely present. The donor was CMV seronegative and belonged to the group of approximately 320 seronegative cohort members. Each donor provided a peripheral blood sample, and peripheral blood mononuclear cells were used for TCR beta sequencing. Genomic DNA extraction from the blood cell samples was performed with the Qiagen DNeasy Blood Extraction Kit. Comments on this clone: It lacks a known antigen. Base-call qualities are not available, and no considerably larger clone is one nucleotide away.

The library was prepared using the immunoSEQ multiplex PCR assay. For the multiplex PCR, a mixture combining 60 forward primers for TCR Vbeta segments and 13 reverse primers for TCR Jbeta segments was used. The CDR3 region of rearranged TCR beta genes was amplified from genomic DNA by a multiplex PCR assay. The Illumina HiSeq System was used to sequence the amplified TCR beta libraries as 87-base-pair reads. The authors' analysis ran thus. A later analysis tallied around 82 million unique TCR beta chains across the 666 repertoires, and approximately 12 million of those chains were shared by two or more donors. To remove PCR and sequencing errors, raw reads were error-corrected and collapsed into unique sequences using a nearest-neighbor algorithm that merged closely related sequences. CDR3 sequences were aligned to IMGT reference sequences to assign V, D and J gene segments. For a sequence to be retained, a match of at least six nucleotides was required to both a V gene segment and a J gene segment. A rearrangement was called productive if the CDR3 had no stop codons and remained in frame with V and J, and every other rearrangement was called non-productive. CDR3 was defined by IMGT convention, running from the second conserved V-encoded cysteine to the conserved J-encoded phenylalanine. The earlier analysis of about 570 of the donors excluded any sequence lacking an unambiguous match to a single V gene segment. In an earlier analysis of approximately 560 of the donors, a V segment was called functional when productive rearrangements were above 56.7%, and segregating when the standard deviation between donors exceeded 5%. A statistical classification framework was built to diagnose cytomegalovirus status from the catalog of TCR beta chain sequences. V and J gene assignment, in a later analysis, came from comparing TCR nucleotide sequences with IMGT/GENE-DB human TR gene sequences. Using the TCRdist pipeline, a later analysis assigned CDR3 sequences along with most-parsimonious VDJ recombination scenarios. In a later analysis, each TCR beta chain was defined by its CDR3 amino acid sequence together with its V-gene family, and reads without a unique V-gene family were excluded. As a way to deal with suspected cross-contamination and a sequencing artifact, a later analysis dropped 450 to 700 nucleotide sequences that were highly shared and had low generation probability. In a later analysis, a clonal expansion index was calculated for each public chain from normalized within-repertoire ranks of inferred template counts. In a later analysis, generation probabilities were computed using a VDJ recombination model fitted to out-of-frame rearrangements, and the results were checked against IGoR. In a later analysis, TCR-TCR, TCR-HLA and TCR-CMV co-occurrence was scored with hypergeometric tests, and a repertoire-size bias correction was applied to TCR pairs. In a later analysis, false discovery rates were estimated by permuting HLA or CMV assignments 20 times. In a later analysis, co-occurring TCRs were grouped using DBSCAN, with TCRdist sequence similarity added in when clustering inside HLA-allele-positive subsets. Co-occurrence clustering excluded repertoires with fewer than 30,000 or more than 120,000 public chains, plus five with anomalous nucleotide sharing. Held by TCRdb, this immuneACCESS table contains in-frame sequences only and omits some clones. Under half of the omission traces to an unresolved V gene where checked; the cause of the rest is unknown. That table supplies the V and J calls and clone size; D and trimming were determined from the DNA. The sample records more than 200,000 clones, 83% of which are singletons. The top ten clonotypes cover 1.4% of the sample.

The CDR3 contains 16 residues, cysteine and phenylalanine counted. Just CDR3 DNA is preserved here, 48 bases in frame from base 1. Germline trimming: 5 bases from V, 5 bases from J; junction bases outside gene matches: 10. The germline V gene gives CDR1 as SGHTA and CDR2 as FQGTGA. The source material was PBMCs. This TCR derives from a girl aged 5 to 17 in good health and CMV-seronegative. The V and J segments used are TRBV7-3 and TRBJ2-1; 9 nucleotides in the junction match TRBD2. The DNA sequence is given as TGTGCCAGCAGCACCCTGGCGGGGGGGCCTAACAATGAGCAGTTCTTC. Its protein reads: CASSTLAGGPNNEQFF.